This record concerns one T cell receptor beta chain sequence. Its antigen is unidentified. Germline V gives CDR1 DFQATT, CDR2 SNEGSKA (reference sequence). V trimming: 6 bases; J trimming: 13 bases; junction bases outside the gene matches: 15. The CDR3 runs 14 residues. Extraction of total RNA produced a minimum of 5 micrograms from each sample. A second about 7 to 12 cycle PCR used barcoded and J-beta primers. TCRdb recomputed calls from the 5' RACE reads with MiXCR, one row per CDR3 protein. The table records just over 800,000 distinct CDR3 sequences, approximately 65% of them present only once. These data originate in a study of blood T cells in healthy people across ages. Study results and caveats: With donor CMV status unknown, expanded clonotype changes were possibly confounded. The study found more naive CD4+ cells and higher diversity in long-lived than aged donors. Bulk PBMC profiling left naive and antigen-experienced comparisons inconclusive.

The V gene is TRBV20-1, the J gene TRBJ2-4; 10 positions match TRBD1. Sequencing was carried out using blood. This receptor was obtained from a man aged 30 to 45 in good health. The CDR3, as DNA: TGCAGTGCCAACTTGGACAGGGGGAGATGGAAGCAGTACTTC. The encoded protein is CSANLDRGRWKQYF.